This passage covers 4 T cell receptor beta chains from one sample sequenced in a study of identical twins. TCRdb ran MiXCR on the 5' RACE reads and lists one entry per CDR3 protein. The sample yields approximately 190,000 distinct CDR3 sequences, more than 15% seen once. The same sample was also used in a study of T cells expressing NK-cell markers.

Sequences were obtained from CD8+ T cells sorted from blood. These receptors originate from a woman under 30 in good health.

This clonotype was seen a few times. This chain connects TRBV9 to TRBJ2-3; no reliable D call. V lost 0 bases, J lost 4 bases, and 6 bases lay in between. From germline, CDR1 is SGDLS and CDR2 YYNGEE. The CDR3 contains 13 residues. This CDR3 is CASSVGIADTQYF. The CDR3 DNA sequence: TGTGCCAGCAGCGTAGGAATCGCAGATACGCAGTATTTT.

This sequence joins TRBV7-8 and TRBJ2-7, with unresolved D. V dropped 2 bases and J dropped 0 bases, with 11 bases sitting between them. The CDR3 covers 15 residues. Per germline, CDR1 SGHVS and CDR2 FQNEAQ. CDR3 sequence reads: CASSLTRSSSYEQYF. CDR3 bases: TGTGCCAGCAGCTTAACACGTTCTAGCTCCTACGAGCAGTACTTC. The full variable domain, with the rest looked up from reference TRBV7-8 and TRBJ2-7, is GAGVSQSPRYKVAKRGQDVALRCDPISGHVSLFWYQQALGQGPEFLTYFQNEAQLDKSGLPSDRFFAERPEGSVSTLKIQRTQQEDSAVYLCASSLTRSSSYEQYFGPGTRLTVT.

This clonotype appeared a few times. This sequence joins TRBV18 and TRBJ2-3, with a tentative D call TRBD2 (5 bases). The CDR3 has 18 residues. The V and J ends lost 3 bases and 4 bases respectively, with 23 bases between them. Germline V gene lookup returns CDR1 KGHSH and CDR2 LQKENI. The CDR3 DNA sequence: TGTGCCAGCTCACCGACGGAAGTCGACCGCCAGGAGGCAGATACGCAGTATTTT. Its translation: CASSPTEVDRQEADTQYF.

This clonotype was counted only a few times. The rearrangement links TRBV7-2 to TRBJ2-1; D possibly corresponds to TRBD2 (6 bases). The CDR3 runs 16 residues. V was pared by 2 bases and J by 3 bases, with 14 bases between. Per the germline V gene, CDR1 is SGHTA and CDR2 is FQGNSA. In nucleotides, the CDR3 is TGTGCCAGCAGCTTAAGGGGTAGCGGATACTACAATGAGCAGTTCTTC. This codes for CASSLRGSGYYNEQFF.